This T cell receptor (beta chain) stems from a study of blood T cells in healthy people across ages. This CDR3 is built from 18 residues. Germline values: CDR1 SGHRS, CDR2 YFSETQ. V was pared by 0 bases and J by 11 bases, with 29 bases between. Notes on this clonotype: As yet, its antigen is unknown. A read error may explain this, as a much larger clone is one base away.

Staff drew approximately 9.1 milliliters of peripheral blood from each donor. A J-beta primer mix and a sample-barcoded 5' primer were used in a second PCR of roughly 6 to 11 cycles. Individual samples furnished no less than 2.5 million CDR3-containing paired-end reads apiece. TCRdb called the 5' RACE reads again in MiXCR, with one record for every CDR3 protein. The repertoire holds approximately 810,000 distinct CDR3 sequences, with 30% to 45% as singletons. Overall study findings and caveats: Without sorted subsets, naive and antigen-experienced compartments could not be conclusively compared.

The genes are TRBV5-1 and TRBJ2-5; D remains unclear. Sequenced material: blood. The receptor was isolated from a man aged 18 to 29 in good health. The CDR3 bases are TGCGCCAGCAGCTTGGCCTTCGTACAGTCGTATTATAGGAATGAGCAGTACTTC. Translating gives CASSLAFVQSYYRNEQYF.